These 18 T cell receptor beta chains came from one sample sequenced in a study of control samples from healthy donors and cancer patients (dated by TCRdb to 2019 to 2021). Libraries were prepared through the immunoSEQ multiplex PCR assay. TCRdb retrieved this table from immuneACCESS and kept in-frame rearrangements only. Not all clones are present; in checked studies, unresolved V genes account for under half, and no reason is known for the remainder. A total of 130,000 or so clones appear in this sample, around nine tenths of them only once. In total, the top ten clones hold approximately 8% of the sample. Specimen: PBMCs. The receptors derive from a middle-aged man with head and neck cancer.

CDR3 in amino acids: CASSFTSGGTYEQYF. The CDR3 DNA is TGTGCCAGCAGCTTCACTAGCGGGGGAACCTACGAGCAGTACTTC. The genes are TRBV7-2 and TRBJ2-7; 11 nucleotides match TRBD2. CDR3 size: 15 residues. Losses at the gene ends were 3 bases for V and 2 bases for J; bases not matched to a gene: 3. The germline V gene encodes CDR1 SGHTA and CDR2 FQGNSA.

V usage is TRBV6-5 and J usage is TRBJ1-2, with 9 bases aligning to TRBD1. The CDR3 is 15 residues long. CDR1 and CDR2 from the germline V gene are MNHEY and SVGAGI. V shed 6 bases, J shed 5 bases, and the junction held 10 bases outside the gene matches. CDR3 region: CASRIWTGASYGYTF. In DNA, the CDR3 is TGTGCCAGCAGGATATGGACAGGGGCAAGTTATGGCTACACCTTC.

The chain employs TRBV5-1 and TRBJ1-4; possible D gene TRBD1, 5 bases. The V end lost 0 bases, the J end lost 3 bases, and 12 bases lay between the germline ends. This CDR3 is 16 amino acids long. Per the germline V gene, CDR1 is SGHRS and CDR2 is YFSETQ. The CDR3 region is CASSLGPQGSNEKLFF. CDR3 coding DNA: TGCGCCAGCAGCTTGGGCCCGCAGGGCTCTAATGAAAAACTGTTTTTT. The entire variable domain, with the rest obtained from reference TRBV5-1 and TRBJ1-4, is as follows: KAGVTQTPRYLIKTRGQQVTLSCSPISGHRSVSWYQQTPGQGLQFLFEYFSETQRNKGNFPGRFSGRQFSNSRSEMNVSTLELGDSALYLCASSLGPQGSNEKLFFGSGTQLSVL.

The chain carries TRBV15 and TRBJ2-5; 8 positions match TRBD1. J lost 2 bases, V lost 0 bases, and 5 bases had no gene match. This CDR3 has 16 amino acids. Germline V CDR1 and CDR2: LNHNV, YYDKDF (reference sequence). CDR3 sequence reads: CATSRDRDRLQETQYF. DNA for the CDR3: TGTGCCACCAGCAGAGACCGGGACAGGCTACAAGAGACCCAGTACTTC.

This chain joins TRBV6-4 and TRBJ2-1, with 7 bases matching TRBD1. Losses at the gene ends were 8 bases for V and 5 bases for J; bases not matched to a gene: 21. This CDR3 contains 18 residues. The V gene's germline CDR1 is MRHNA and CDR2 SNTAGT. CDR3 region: CASGRDSRLAIFHNEQFF. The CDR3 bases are TGTGCCAGCGGCCGGGACAGTCGCCTCGCAATCTTCCACAATGAGCAGTTCTTC.

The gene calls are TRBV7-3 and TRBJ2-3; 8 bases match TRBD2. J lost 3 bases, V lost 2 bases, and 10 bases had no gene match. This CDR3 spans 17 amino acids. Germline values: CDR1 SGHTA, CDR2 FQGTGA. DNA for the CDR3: TGTGCCAGCAGCTTATCCGTCCCCCTAGCGGGTACAGATACGCAGTATTTT. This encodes CASSLSVPLAGTDTQYF.

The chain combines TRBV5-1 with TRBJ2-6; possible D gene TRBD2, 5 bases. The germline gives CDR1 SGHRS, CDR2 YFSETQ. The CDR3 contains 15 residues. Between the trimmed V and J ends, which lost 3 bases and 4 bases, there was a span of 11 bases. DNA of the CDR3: TGCGCCAGCAGCTGGACGGGGAGCGGGGCCAACGTCCTGACTTTC. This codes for CASSWTGSGANVLTF.

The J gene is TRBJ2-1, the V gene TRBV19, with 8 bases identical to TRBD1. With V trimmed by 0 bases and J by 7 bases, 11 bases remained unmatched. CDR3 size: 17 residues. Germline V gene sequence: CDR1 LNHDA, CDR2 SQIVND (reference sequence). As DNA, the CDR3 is TGTGCCAGTAGTATAGAAGGGTGGGACAGGCGAGGGAATGAGCAGTTCTTC. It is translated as CASSIEGWDRRGNEQFF. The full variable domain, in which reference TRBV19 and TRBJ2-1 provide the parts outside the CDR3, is DGGITQSPKYLFRKEGQNVTLSCEQNLNHDAMYWYRQDPGQGLRLIYYSQIVNDFQKGDIAEGYSVSREKKESFPLTVTSAQKNPTAFYLCASSIEGWDRRGNEQFFGPGTRLTVL.

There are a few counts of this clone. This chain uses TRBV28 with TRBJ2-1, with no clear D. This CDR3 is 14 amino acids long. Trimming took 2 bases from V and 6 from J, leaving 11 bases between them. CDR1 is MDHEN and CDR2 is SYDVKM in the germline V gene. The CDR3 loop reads CASSLATLFNEQFF. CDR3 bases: TGTGCCAGCAGTTTAGCGACCCTCTTCAATGAGCAGTTCTTC.

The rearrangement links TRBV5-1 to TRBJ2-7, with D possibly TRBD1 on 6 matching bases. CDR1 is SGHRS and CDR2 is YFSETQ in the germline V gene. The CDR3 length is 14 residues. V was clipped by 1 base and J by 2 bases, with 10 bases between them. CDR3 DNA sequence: TGCGCCAGCAGCTTGCAGGGGCCCGCCTACGAGCAGTACTTC. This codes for CASSLQGPAYEQYF.

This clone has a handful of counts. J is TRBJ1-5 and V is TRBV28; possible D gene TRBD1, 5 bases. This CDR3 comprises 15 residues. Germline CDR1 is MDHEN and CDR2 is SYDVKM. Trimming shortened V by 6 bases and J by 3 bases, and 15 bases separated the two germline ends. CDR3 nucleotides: TGTGCCAGCAGACTGACGGGGCAGATCAATCAGCCCCAGCATTTT. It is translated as CASRLTGQINQPQHF.

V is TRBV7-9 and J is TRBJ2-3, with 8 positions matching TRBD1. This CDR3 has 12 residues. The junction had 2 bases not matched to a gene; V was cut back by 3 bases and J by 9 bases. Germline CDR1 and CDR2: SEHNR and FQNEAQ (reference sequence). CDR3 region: CASSFDRGTQYF. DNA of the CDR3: TGTGCCAGCAGCTTCGACAGGGGCACGCAGTATTTT.

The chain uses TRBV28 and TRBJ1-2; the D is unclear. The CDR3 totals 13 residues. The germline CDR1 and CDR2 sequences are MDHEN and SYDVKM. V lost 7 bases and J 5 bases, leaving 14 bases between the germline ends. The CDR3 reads CASTGGGLYGYTF. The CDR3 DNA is TGTGCCAGCACAGGCGGCGGGCTATATGGCTACACCTTC.

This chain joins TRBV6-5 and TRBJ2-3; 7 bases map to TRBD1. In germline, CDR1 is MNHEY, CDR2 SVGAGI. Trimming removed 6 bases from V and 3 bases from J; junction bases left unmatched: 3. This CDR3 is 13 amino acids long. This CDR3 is CASRQGSTDTQYF. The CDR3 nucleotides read TGTGCCAGCAGACAGGGGTCGACAGATACGCAGTATTTT.

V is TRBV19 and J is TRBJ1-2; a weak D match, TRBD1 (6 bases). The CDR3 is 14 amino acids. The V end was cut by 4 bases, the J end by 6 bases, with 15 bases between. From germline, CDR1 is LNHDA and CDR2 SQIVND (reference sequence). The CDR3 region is CASSTPTGNNGYTF. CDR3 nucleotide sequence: TGTGCCAGTAGTACCCCTACAGGGAATAATGGCTACACCTTC.

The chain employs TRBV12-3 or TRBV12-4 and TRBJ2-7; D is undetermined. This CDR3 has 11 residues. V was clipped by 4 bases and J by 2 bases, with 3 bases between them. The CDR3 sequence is CASSSPYEQYF. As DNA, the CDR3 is TGTGCCAGCAGTTCACCCTACGAGCAGTACTTC.

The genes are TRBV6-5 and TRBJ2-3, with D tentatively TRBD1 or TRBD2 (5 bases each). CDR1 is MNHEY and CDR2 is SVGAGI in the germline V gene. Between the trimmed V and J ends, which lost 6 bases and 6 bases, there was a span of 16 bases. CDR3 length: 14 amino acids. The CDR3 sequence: CASSPGWGTDTQYF. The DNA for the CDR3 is TGTGCCAGCAGCCCCGGCTGGGGGACGGATACGCAGTATTTT.

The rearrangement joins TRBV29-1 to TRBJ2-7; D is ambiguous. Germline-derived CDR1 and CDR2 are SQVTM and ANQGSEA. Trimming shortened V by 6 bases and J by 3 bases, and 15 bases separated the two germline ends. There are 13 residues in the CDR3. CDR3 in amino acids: CSVAPDLIYEQYF. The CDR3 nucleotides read TGCAGCGTGGCCCCCGACCTCATCTACGAGCAGTACTTC.